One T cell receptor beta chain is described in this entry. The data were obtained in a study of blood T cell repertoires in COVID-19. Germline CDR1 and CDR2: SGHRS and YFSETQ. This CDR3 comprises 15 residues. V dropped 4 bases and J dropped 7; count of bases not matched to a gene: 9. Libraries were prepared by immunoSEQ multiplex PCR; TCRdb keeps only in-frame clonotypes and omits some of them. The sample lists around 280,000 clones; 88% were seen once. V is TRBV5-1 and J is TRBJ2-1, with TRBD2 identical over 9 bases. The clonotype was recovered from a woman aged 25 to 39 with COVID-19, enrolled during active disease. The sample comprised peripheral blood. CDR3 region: CASSLLAGGGNEQFF. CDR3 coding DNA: TGCGCCAGCAGCCTACTCGCGGGAGGGGGGAATGAGCAGTTCTTC.